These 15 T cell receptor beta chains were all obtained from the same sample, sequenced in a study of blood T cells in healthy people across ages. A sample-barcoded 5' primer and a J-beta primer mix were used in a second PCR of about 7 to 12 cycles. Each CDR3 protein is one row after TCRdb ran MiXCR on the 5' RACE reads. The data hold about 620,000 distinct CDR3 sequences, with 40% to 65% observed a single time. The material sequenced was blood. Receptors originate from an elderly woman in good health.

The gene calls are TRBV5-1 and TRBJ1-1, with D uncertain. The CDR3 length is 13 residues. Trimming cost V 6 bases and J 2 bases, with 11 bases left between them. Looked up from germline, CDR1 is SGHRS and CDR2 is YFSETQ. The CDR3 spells CASNEGGNTEAFF. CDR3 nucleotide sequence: TGCGCCAGCAATGAGGGAGGAAACACTGAAGCTTTCTTT.

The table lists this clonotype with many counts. CDR3 protein: CASSQDLFYNSPLHF. CDR3 bases: TGTGCCAGCAGCCAGGACCTGTTTTATAATTCACCCCTCCACTTT. The chain employs TRBV7-2 and TRBJ1-6; D uncertain. V shed 5 bases and J shed 4 bases, with 12 bases lying between them. This CDR3 has 15 amino acids. CDR1 is SGHTA, CDR2 FQGNSA, per germline.

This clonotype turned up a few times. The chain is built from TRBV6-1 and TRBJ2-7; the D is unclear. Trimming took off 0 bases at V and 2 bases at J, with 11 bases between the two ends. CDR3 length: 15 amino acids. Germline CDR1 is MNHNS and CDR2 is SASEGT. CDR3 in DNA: TGTGCCAGCAGTGAAGCGCCCAGTAAAGCCTACGAGCAGTACTTC. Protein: CASSEAPSKAYEQYF.

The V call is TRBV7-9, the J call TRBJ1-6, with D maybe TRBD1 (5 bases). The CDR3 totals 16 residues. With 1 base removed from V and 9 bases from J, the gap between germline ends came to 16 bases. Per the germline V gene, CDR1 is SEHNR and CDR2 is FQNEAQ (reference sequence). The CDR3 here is CASSLGALGTGSPLHF. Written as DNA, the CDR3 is TGTGCCAGCAGCTTAGGGGCGTTGGGAACAGGTTCACCCCTCCACTTT.

The DNA of the CDR3 is TGTGCCAGCAGCGTAGCTCCGGAACGCACCATATATTTT. Its protein is CASSVAPERTIYF. V gene TRBV9 combines with J gene TRBJ1-3; no clear D gene. The CDR3 covers 13 residues. V shed 0 bases and J shed 9 bases, with 10 bases lying between them. Per the germline V gene, CDR1 is SGDLS and CDR2 is YYNGEE.

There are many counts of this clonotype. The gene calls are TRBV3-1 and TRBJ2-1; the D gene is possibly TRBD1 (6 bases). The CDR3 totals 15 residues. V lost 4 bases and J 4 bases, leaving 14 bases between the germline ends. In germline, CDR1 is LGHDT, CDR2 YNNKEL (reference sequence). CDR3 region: CASSLPGTTYNEQFF. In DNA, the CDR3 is TGTGCCAGCAGCCTCCCCGGGACAACGTACAATGAGCAGTTCTTC.

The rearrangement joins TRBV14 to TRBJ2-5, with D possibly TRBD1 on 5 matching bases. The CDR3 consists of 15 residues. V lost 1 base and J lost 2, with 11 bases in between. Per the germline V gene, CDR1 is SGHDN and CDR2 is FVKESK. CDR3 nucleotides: TGTGCCAGCAGCCAAGTTGTAGGGGTTCAAGAGACCCAGTACTTC. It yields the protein CASSQVVGVQETQYF. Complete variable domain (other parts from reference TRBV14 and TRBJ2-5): EAGVTQFPSHSVIEKGQTVTLRCDPISGHDNLYWYRRVMGKEIKFLLHFVKESKQDESGMPNNRFLAERTGGTYSTLKVQPAELEDSGVYFCASSQVVGVQETQYFGPGTRLLVL.

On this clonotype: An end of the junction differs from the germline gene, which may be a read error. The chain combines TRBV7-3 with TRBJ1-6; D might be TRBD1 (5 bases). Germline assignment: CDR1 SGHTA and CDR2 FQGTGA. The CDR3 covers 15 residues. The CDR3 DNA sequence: TGTGCCGGCAGCTTAAGTGCGGGGGGAAATTCACCCCTCCACTTT. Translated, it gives CAGSLSAGGNSPLHF.

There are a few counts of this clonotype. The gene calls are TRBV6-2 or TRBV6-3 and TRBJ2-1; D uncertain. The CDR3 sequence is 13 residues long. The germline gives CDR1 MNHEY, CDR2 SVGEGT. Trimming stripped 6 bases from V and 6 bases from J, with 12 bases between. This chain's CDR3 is CASRWIGRNEQFF. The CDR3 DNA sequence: TGTGCCAGCAGGTGGATAGGGCGCAATGAGCAGTTCTTC.

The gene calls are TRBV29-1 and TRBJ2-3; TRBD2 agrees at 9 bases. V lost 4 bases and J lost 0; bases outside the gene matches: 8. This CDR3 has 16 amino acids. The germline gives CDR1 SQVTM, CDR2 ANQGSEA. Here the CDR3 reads CSVVGLAGRSTDTQYF. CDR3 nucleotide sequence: TGCAGCGTTGTAGGGCTAGCGGGAAGAAGCACAGATACGCAGTATTTT.

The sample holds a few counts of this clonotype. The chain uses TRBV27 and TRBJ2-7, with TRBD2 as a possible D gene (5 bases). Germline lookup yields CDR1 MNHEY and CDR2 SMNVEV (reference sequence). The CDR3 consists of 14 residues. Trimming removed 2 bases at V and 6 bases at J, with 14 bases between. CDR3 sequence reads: CASSLGLLPLEQYF. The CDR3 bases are TGTGCCAGCAGTTTAGGACTCCTCCCCCTCGAGCAGTACTTC.

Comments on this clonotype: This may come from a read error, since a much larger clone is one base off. In DNA, the CDR3 is TGTGCCAGCAGCTTAAACCGGCTAGCGGGGGGCAAGCAGTACTTC. It encodes CASSLNRLAGGKQYF. The chain employs TRBV7-2 and TRBJ2-5; 11 nucleotides agree with TRBD2. Germline CDR1 reads SGHTA; CDR2 reads FQGNSA. With 2 bases clipped from V and 11 bases from J, the junction kept 10 bases outside the gene matches. CDR3 length: 15 residues.

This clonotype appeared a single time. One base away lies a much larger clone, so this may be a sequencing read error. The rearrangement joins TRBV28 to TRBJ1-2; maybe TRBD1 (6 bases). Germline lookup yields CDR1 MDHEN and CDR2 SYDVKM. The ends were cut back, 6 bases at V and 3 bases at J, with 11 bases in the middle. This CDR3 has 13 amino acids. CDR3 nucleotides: TGTGCCAGCAGCGCAGGGGACTACTATGGCTACACCTTC. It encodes CASSAGDYYGYTF.

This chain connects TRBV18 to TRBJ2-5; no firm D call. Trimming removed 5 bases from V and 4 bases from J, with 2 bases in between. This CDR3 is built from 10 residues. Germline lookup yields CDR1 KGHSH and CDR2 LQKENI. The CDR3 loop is CASSAETQYF. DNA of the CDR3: TGTGCCAGCTCAGCAGAGACCCAGTACTTC.

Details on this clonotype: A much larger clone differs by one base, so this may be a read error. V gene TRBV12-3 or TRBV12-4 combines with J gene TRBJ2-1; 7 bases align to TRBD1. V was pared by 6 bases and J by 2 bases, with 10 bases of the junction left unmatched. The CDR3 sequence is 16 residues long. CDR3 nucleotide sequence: TGTGCCAGCAGCAAGGACAGGCCAATAGCCTACAATGAGCAGTTCTTC. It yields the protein CASSKDRPIAYNEQFF.